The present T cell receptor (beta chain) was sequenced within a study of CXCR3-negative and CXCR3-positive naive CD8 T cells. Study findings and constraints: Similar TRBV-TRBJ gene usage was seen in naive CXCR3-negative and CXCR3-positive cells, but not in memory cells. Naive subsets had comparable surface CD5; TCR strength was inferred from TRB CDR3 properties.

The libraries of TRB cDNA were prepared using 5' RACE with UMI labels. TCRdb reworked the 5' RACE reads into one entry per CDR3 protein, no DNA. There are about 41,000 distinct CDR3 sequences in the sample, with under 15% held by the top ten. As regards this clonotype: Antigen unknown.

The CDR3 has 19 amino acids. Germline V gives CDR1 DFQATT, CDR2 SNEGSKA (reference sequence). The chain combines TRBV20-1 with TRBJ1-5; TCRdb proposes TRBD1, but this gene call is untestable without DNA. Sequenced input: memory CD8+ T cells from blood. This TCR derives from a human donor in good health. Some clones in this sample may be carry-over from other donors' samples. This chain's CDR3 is CSARDPGQGVWLGNQPQHF.